This T cell receptor (beta chain) was recovered during a study of T cell responses to AZD1222 COVID-19 vaccine. About the study: Pooling was applied to second doses at about 4 or about 12 weeks. The study's findings and limits: There were vaccine-associated CD4 TCRs across spike, dominant at 160-218 and 743-854. Among the donors, most were white British and more were female, and clonal diversity was possibly underestimated. Recipients of AZD1222 seropositive at baseline numbered only 5 or 6.

The table came from immunoSEQ multiplex PCR; TCRdb's copy has only in-frame clones and leaves some out. Of around 86,000 clones listed, 85% to 90% are singletons. The V gene end was trimmed by 1 base and the J gene end by 8 bases; junction bases not matched to a gene: 19. The CDR3 consists of 19 residues. Per germline, CDR1 KGHDR and CDR2 SFDVKD. As to this clone: Its antigen is not known.

The chain has TRBV24-1 and TRBJ2-1, with TRBD1 matching 7 bases. This material consisted of peripheral blood, taken on day 0 of AZD1222 vaccination. The clonotype was recovered from an adult in good health. The CDR3 DNA follows: TGTGCCACCAGTGATTTAGGAGAGGACGGGACAGCAAGATTCGATGAGCAGTTCTTC. Translation: CATSDLGEDGTARFDEQFF.